This T cell receptor (beta chain) was retrieved from a study of HIV-infected patients and healthy controls. Study results and limitations: Mean usage of eight alpha and eight beta V genes differed significantly in HIV-infected patients versus controls. The study did not determine the donors' HLA types.

This clonotype was detected only a few times. The antigen is undetermined. Reverse transcription used approximately 500 ng RNA and constant-region primers for alpha and beta. Separate chain-specific third strand synthesis with multiplexing indices produced the alpha and beta libraries. TCRdb re-derived calls from the 5' RACE reads in MiXCR, one entry per CDR3 protein. The sample records around 15,000 distinct CDR3 sequences, approximately 7% being singletons. Whole blood was used without fractionation, so all unsorted peripheral T cells were included. The clonotype comes from an adult in good health. The sequenced sample consisted of blood.

The CDR3 loop reads CASSQEFSLYNSPLHF. CDR3 nucleotides: TGCGCCAGCAGCCAAGAGTTTAGTCTCTATAATTCACCCCTCCACTTT. The J gene is TRBJ1-6, the V gene TRBV4-3; D is ambiguous. Germline V gene data show CDR1 as LGHNA and CDR2 as YSLEER. The CDR3 is 16 amino acids. V lost 0 bases and J lost 3, with 9 bases in between.